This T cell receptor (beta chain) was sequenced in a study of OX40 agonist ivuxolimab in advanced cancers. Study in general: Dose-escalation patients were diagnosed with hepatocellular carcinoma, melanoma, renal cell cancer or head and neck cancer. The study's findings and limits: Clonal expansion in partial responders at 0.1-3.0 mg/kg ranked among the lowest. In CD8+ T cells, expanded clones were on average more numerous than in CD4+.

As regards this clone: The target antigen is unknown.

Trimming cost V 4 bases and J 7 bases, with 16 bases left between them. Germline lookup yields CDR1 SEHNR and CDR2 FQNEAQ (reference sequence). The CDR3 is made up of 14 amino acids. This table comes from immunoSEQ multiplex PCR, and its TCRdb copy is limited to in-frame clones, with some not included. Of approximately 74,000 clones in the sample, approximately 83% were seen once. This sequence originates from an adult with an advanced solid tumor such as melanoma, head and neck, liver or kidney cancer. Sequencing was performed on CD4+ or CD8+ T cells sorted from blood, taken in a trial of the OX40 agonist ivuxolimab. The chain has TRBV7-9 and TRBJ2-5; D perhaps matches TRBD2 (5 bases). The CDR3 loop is CASSYVGGSSTQYF. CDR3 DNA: TGTGCCAGCAGCTACGTAGGTGGGAGCTCGACCCAGTACTTC. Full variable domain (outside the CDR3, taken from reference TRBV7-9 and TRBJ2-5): DTGVSQNPRHKITKRGQNVTFRCDPISEHNRLYWYRQTLGQGPEFLTYFQNEAQLEKSRLLSDRFSAERPKGSFSTLEIQRTEQGDSAMYLCASSYVGGSSTQYFGPGTRLLVL.